These 7 T cell receptor beta chains share one sample of origin, sequenced in a study of Ad26.COV2.S vaccination and SARS-CoV-2 variants. Treatment specified: 15 to 20 received Ad26.COV2.S at low or high dose, single or two shots; about 5 received placebo; per-sample allocation not given. The samples were gathered on day 63 after the first injection of vaccine or placebo. Data came from immunoSEQ multiplex PCR; TCRdb stores just in-frame clones and leaves some out. The profile covers 440,000 or so clones, with 90% appearing a single time and around 4.5% taken by the ten largest. Sequencing used peripheral blood, obtained in a trial of Ad26.COV2.S vaccine versus placebo. These receptor sequences come from a person between 18 and 65 years old who received the Ad26.COV2.S COVID-19 vaccine or a placebo.

This chain links TRBV27 with TRBJ2-7; D not resolved. The V end lost 3 bases, the J end lost 0 bases, and 9 bases lay between the germline ends. Germline V lookup: CDR1 MNHEY, CDR2 SMNVEV (reference sequence). This CDR3 contains 14 residues. CDR3 region: CASSLGRVSYEQYF. The CDR3 coding sequence is TGTGCCAGCAGTTTGGGTAGGGTCTCCTACGAGCAGTACTTC.

The chain has TRBV7-8 and TRBJ2-7; D unclear. This CDR3 is built from 11 residues. Germline-derived CDR1 and CDR2 are SGHVS and FQNEAQ. Trimming left V 3 bases short and J 3 bases short, with 3 bases between. The CDR3 DNA sequence: TGTGCCAGCAGCTTCGACTACGAGCAGTACTTC. As protein: CASSFDYEQYF.

On this clone: Other DNA sequences in this specimen translate into the identical CDR3. The rearrangement links TRBV27 to TRBJ2-1, with D unresolved. Trimming took 4 bases from V and 4 from J, leaving 5 bases between them. The CDR3 loop spans 12 amino acids. CDR1 is MNHEY, CDR2 SMNVEV, per germline (reference sequence). Here the CDR3 DNA reads TGTGCCAGCAGTTCCCCGTACAATGAGCAGTTCTTC. The encoded protein is CASSSPYNEQFF.

V gene TRBV28 combines with J gene TRBJ2-1; D ambiguous. The CDR3 sequence is 14 residues long. Trimming took 5 bases from V and 6 from J, leaving 14 bases between them. Germline V gene sequence: CDR1 MDHEN, CDR2 SYDVKM. Here the CDR3 reads CASSDHGDGNEQFF. CDR3 nucleotides: TGTGCCAGCAGTGACCACGGAGACGGCAATGAGCAGTTCTTC.

CDR3 amino acids: CASSIERTTGELFF. CDR3 coding DNA: TGTGCCAGCAGCATAGAAAGAACCACCGGGGAGCTGTTTTTT. The V gene is TRBV21-1, the J gene TRBJ2-2; the table's D gene call, TRBD2, was not cross checked with the DNA. TRBV21-1 counts as a pseudogene. This CDR3 region has 14 residues.

The chain couples TRBV19 to TRBJ2-1; TRBD2 matches at 11 bases. The trim removed 7 bases at V and 3 bases at J, leaving 5 bases unmatched. CDR1 and CDR2 (germline): LNHDA, SQIVND (reference sequence). This CDR3 is 15 amino acids long. The CDR3 coding sequence is TGTGCCAGTACCACTAGCGGGAGTGGCTACAATGAGCAGTTCTTC. The encoded protein is CASTTSGSGYNEQFF.

This chain joins TRBV12-5 and TRBJ2-3; TRBD1 matches 9 bases. V shed 2 bases and J 2 bases; nucleotides not matched to a gene: 2. Germline V gene lookup returns CDR1 LGHNT and CDR2 FRNRAP. The CDR3 sequence is 15 residues long. Written as DNA, the CDR3 is TGTGCTAGTGGTTTGCGGACAGGGGCCACAGATACGCAGTATTTT. Amino acids: CASGLRTGATDTQYF.